This T cell receptor (beta chain) was profiled in a study of T cells in Graves' hyperthyroidism and ophthalmopathy. The CDR3 loop spans 15 amino acids. CDR1 SNHLY and CDR2 FYNNEI come from the germline V gene. V lost 5 bases and J lost 2, with 15 bases in between. This clonotype was observed at least ten times. Authors of the study amplified TCR beta CDR3 regions from RNA transcripts. TCR CDR3 regions were first amplified by RT-PCR with HTBI primers. TCRdb re-analysed the multiplex PCR reads in MiXCR, keeping a single row per CDR3 protein. The sample has over 700,000 distinct CDR3 sequences; 15% to 20% are singletons. At first hyperthyroidism diagnosis, before any ophthalmopathy symptoms, the blood sample was collected.

J is TRBJ2-5 and V is TRBV2; D is unresolved. The clonotype comes from a woman aged 50 to 65 with Graves' hyperthyroidism that later progressed to Graves' ophthalmopathy. The source material was blood. CDR3 sequence reads: CASSRDLGNQETQYF. The DNA for the CDR3 is TGTGCCAGCAGTCGAGATCTGGGGAATCAAGAGACCCAGTACTTC.